This T cell receptor beta chain was sequenced in a study of T cell responses to AZD1222 COVID-19 vaccine. The sample holds one count of this clone. Its antigen is still unknown. The study, taken as a whole, reports: Unmutated variant regions are reportedly the target of nearly half of TCRs that are spike-specific. Seropositive at baseline were only six or seven AZD1222 recipients. Across spike, vaccine-associated CD4 TCRs were found, dominant at 160-218 and 743-854. Most donors were white British, females outnumbered males, and clonal diversity was possibly underestimated.

Trimming left V 5 bases short and J 0 bases short, with 11 bases between. The CDR3 covers 15 residues. Germline assignment: CDR1 MDHEN and CDR2 SYDVKM. Repertoires were generated with immunoSEQ multiplex PCR, while TCRdb's copy carries only in-frame clones and drops some. The sample carries 150,000 to 200,000 clones, around 89% recorded once. The V and J genes are TRBV28 and TRBJ2-1; D not resolved. This receptor was identified in an adult who received the AZD1222 COVID-19 vaccine. The material sequenced was peripheral blood, taken 28 days after the second AZD1222 dose. Here the CDR3 reads CASSTPTTSYNEQFF. The CDR3, as DNA: TGTGCCAGCAGTACCCCTACCACCTCCTACAATGAGCAGTTCTTC.